The 15 T cell receptor beta chains below come from one sample, sequenced in a study of CD8+ T cells in alopecia areata. RNA extraction was followed by reverse transcription into cDNA, which acted as the sequencing template. The repertoire was sequenced with immunoSEQ multiplex PCR; TCRdb's copy has only in-frame clones and lacks some. The sample has over 150,000 clones, 50% to 60% seen once. The sequencing here drew on CD4+ T cells sorted from blood, taken at week 0. These receptors originate from a human donor with alopecia areata.

This clone was recorded only once. The chain uses TRBV4-2 and TRBJ2-7, with TRBD1 matching 10 bases. CDR1 is LGHNA and CDR2 is YNFKEQ in the germline V gene. The CDR3 has 17 amino acids. J gave up 4 bases and V 0 bases, and 9 bases lay outside the gene matches. The CDR3 nucleotides are TGTGCCAGCAGCCAAGATCGGACAGGGGGTTCGTCGTACGAGCAGTACTTC. It is translated as CASSQDRTGGSSYEQYF.

The chain joins TRBV6-1 to TRBJ2-7; TRBD1 matches 7 bases. Losses at the gene ends were 6 bases for V and 3 bases for J; bases not matched to a gene: 14. The germline V gene encodes CDR1 MNHNS and CDR2 SASEGT. This CDR3 has 16 residues. CDR3 protein: CASREITGASLYEQYF. The CDR3 DNA sequence: TGTGCCAGCAGGGAAATAACAGGGGCCTCTCTCTACGAGCAGTACTTC.

V and J are TRBV7-2 and TRBJ2-3, with D perhaps TRBD2 (5 bases). The CDR3 sequence is 15 residues long. Trimming shortened V by 3 bases and J by 1 base, and 11 bases separated the two germline ends. Germline-derived CDR1 and CDR2 are SGHTA and FQGNSA. The CDR3 loop is CASSFYTGGTDTQYF. CDR3 bases: TGTGCCAGCAGCTTTTACACCGGGGGCACAGATACGCAGTATTTT.

As concerns this clone: Other DNA sequences in the same sample also yield this CDR3. This chain connects TRBV29-1 to TRBJ2-1; TRBD2 agrees at 10 bases. Unmatched junction bases numbered 9, after V lost 5 bases and J lost 8 bases. From germline, CDR1 is SQVTM and CDR2 ANQGSEA. The CDR3 has 14 residues. The CDR3 DNA follows: TGCAGCGTTCCTTTAGCGGGGGGTAGTGATGAGCAGTTCTTC. Amino acids: CSVPLAGGSDEQFF.

This clone occurred a few times. This rearrangement joins TRBV10-3 to TRBJ2-3, with 9 nucleotides matching TRBD1. From germline, CDR1 is ENHRY and CDR2 SYGVKD. The V gene end was trimmed by 3 bases and the J gene end by 4 bases; junction bases not matched to a gene: 8. The CDR3 is made up of 16 amino acids. The CDR3 protein is CAISEPGQGRPDTQYF. The CDR3 DNA reads TGTGCCATCAGTGAACCGGGACAGGGAAGACCAGATACGCAGTATTTT.

The chain carries TRBV10-3 and TRBJ2-3; 8 nucleotides align to TRBD1. Germline V gene data show CDR1 as ENHRY and CDR2 as SYGVKD. The CDR3 is made up of 14 amino acids. With 11 bases clipped from V and 6 bases from J, the junction kept 13 bases outside the gene matches. CDR3 coding DNA: TGTGCCGCGCGACAGGGGACCGTGGGCGATACGCAGTATTTT. It specifies CAARQGTVGDTQYF.

J is TRBJ2-7 and V is TRBV10-3; TRBD2 is a possible D gene (5 bases). Germline V gene data show CDR1 as ENHRY and CDR2 as SYGVKD. Trimming removed 3 bases at V and 3 bases at J, with 12 bases between. The CDR3 is 14 amino acids. As DNA, the CDR3 is TGTGCCATCAGTGATCGGGGTGGAGGCTACGAGCAGTACTTC. It specifies CAISDRGGGYEQYF.

The V and J genes are TRBV14 and TRBJ2-3, with TRBD2 identical over 9 bases. V lost 4 bases, J lost 2 bases, and 7 bases stayed unmatched. This CDR3 is built from 16 residues. CDR1 is SGHDN, CDR2 FVKESK, per germline. The CDR3 protein is CASSRSSGGTTDTQYF. CDR3 nucleotides: TGTGCCAGCAGCCGATCAAGCGGGGGGACCACAGATACGCAGTATTTT.

The chain recombines TRBV7-2 with TRBJ2-5; no definite D call. Trimming left V 3 bases short and J 0 bases short, with 2 bases between. The V gene's germline CDR1 is SGHTA and CDR2 FQGNSA. The CDR3 loop spans 12 amino acids. The CDR3 loop reads CASSFYQETQYF. The CDR3 DNA reads TGTGCCAGCAGCTTTTACCAAGAGACCCAGTACTTC. Together with reference TRBV7-2 and TRBJ2-5, the CDR3 gives the full variable domain: GAGVSQSPSNKVTEKGKDVELRCDPISGHTALYWYRQSLGQGLEFLIYFQGNSAPDKSGLPSDRFSAERTGGSVSTLTIQRTQQEDSAVYLCASSFYQETQYFGPGTRLLVL.

This clone was observed a handful of times. V usage is TRBV4-2 and J usage is TRBJ2-1; D could derive from TRBD1 or TRBD2 (5 bases each). Deletions cut 4 bases from V and 8 bases from J, with 21 bases between. Looked up from germline, CDR1 is LGHNA and CDR2 is YNFKEQ. The CDR3 totals 16 residues. The CDR3 here is CASSPPGTSGAHEQFF. DNA of the CDR3: TGTGCCAGCAGCCCCCCCGGGACCAGTGGGGCCCATGAGCAGTTCTTC.

The chain couples TRBV11-2 to TRBJ2-7; D perhaps matches TRBD1 (6 bases). The CDR3 totals 14 residues. Germline CDR1 SGHAT, CDR2 FQNNGV. The germline V and J ends were trimmed by 5 bases and 3 bases, with 14 bases remaining between them. CDR3 protein: CASSPGVRDYEQYF. The CDR3 DNA reads TGTGCCAGCAGCCCAGGGGTTAGGGACTACGAGCAGTACTTC.

V is TRBV18 and J is TRBJ2-5; 13 nucleotides agree with TRBD2. In germline, CDR1 is KGHSH, CDR2 LQKENI. CDR3 length: 16 residues. J gave up 1 base and V 5 bases, and 4 bases lay outside the gene matches. As DNA, the CDR3 is TGTGCCAGCTCAGCGACTAGCGGGGGGACCCAAGAGACCCAGTACTTC. Its translation: CASSATSGGTQETQYF. Together with reference TRBV18 and TRBJ2-5, the CDR3 gives the full variable domain: NAGVMQNPRHLVRRRGQEARLRCSPMKGHSHVYWYRQLPEEGLKFMVYLQKENIIDESGMPKERFSAEFPKEGPSILRIQQVVRGDSAAYFCASSATSGGTQETQYFGPGTRLLVL.

The chain links TRBV29-1 to TRBJ2-3, with D tentatively TRBD2 (6 bases). Per the germline V gene, CDR1 is SQVTM and CDR2 is ANQGSEA. V was cut by 3 bases and J by 2 bases, with 15 bases left in between. The CDR3 covers 15 residues. In DNA form, the CDR3 reads TGCAGCGTTGAGCGGGGCTTTGGGAACACAGATACGCAGTATTTT. Amino acids: CSVERGFGNTDTQYF.

The chain joins TRBV4-2 to TRBJ1-5; D uncertain. This CDR3 has 17 amino acids. V shed 0 bases and J shed 2 bases, with 14 bases lying between them. Germline lookup yields CDR1 LGHNA and CDR2 YNFKEQ. CDR3 sequence reads: CASSQEREVRGNQPQHF. The DNA for the CDR3 is TGTGCCAGCAGCCAAGAACGGGAGGTTAGGGGCAATCAGCCCCAGCATTTT.

V gene TRBV7-2 combines with J gene TRBJ2-7, with TRBD2 identical over 10 bases. This CDR3 is 15 amino acids long. Losses at the gene ends were 1 base for V and 3 bases for J; bases not matched to a gene: 3. Germline V gene sequence: CDR1 SGHTA, CDR2 FQGNSA. The CDR3 protein is CASSLDSGGNYEQYF. DNA for the CDR3: TGTGCCAGCAGCTTAGATAGCGGGGGGAACTACGAGCAGTACTTC.